This TCR beta chain originates from a study of cytomegalovirus exposure and HLA in healthy donors (dated by TCRdb to 2016 to 2017). General notes on the study: A later analysis indicated that the 90 to 150 validation repertoires were generated on the platform also employed for the 720 or so repertoires of the first cohort. The study was designed to test whether signatures of past pathogen exposure could be identified by cataloging public T cell receptors. Besides the first cohort of roughly 640 subjects, a separate validation cohort made up of 120 different subjects was used. To predict cytomegalovirus infection status, the study brought together high-throughput TCR immunosequencing, statistical association of individual TCRs with disease status, and machine learning. Study-wide conclusions, independent of this receptor: It was suggested by the authors that the approach could potentially be generalized to other disease states and immunological phenotypes. All 120 or so repertoires were used to score co-occurrence in the validation cohort in a later analysis, because that analysis had no HLA typing for the cohort. While some public TCRs were present in many individuals, most TCR sequences turned up only very rarely across donors. The classifier was reported to diagnose cytomegalovirus status with high specificity and sensitivity in both the original cohort and the validation cohort. Of the cluster scores, approximately 94% were above 0 in a later analysis, which found that TCRs clustered in the first cohort also tended to co-occur in the roughly 130 validation repertoires. A few of the identified cytomegalovirus-associated TCR beta chains were confirmed in vitro to be specific for cytomegalovirus antigens. In the study, approximately 160 TCR beta chains were listed as associated with cytomegalovirus.

The donors belonged to the validation cohort of over a hundred subjects, which was separate from the 666-subject first cohort. This clone appeared a few times. Its specific antigen is unknown. No qualities accompany the bases; no much larger clone lies one base away. Trimming accounts for 3 bases at V and 4 bases at J, while the number of junction bases matched to no gene is 5. The CDR3 sequence holds 15 residues, the cysteine and phenylalanine included. The kept DNA is CDR3 alone, 45 bases in frame from the first base. The CDR1 and CDR2 encoded by the germline V gene are SGHDT and YYEEEE. The library was prepared using the immunoSEQ multiplex PCR assay. Processing in the source paper ran as follows. To diagnose cytomegalovirus status from the catalog of TCR beta chain sequences, a statistical classification framework was built. What TCRdb holds here is the immuneACCESS table cut down to in-frame rearrangements. Part of the clones is not present; checked against another copy, under half of the missing clones reflect an unresolved V gene, and the others are unexplained. V and J calls plus clone size are reproduced from that table; the DNA served to infer D and trimming. In this sample the table shows 170,000 or so clones, 85% of which occur a single time. Approximately 15% of the sample is taken by the ten largest.

The chain links TRBV5-6 with TRBJ2-5; TRBD2 matches 11 bases in the middle. The receptor was derived from a man aged 18 to 30 in good health and CMV-seropositive. The specimen was PBMCs. The CDR3 in this case is CASSSLAGAGETQYF. The nucleotide sequence is TGTGCCAGCAGCTCACTAGCGGGGGCGGGAGAGACCCAGTACTTC.